The next 18 T cell receptor beta chains were all read from a single sample in a study of CD8+CD57+ T cells in acquired aplastic anemia listed by TCRdb under 2018. Sequencing relied on an Illumina HiSeq 2000. Genomic DNA served as template for TCR beta VDJ combination and CDR3 sequence profiling. The raw public data were reprocessed by TCRdb itself: fastp quality trimming at Q25, MiXCR clonotype calling, in-frame beta chains only. Here each entry gathers all rows of one CDR3 protein and keeps the most common genes and DNA. The sample table lists fewer than 45,000 distinct CDR3 sequences, around 82% of them with a count of one. The ten largest clonotypes hold roughly 20% of the sample. The material sequenced was sorted CD4+, CD8+, or CD8+CD57+ T cells (not recorded which) from PBMCs. These receptors originate from a human donor in good health, serving as a control.

Worth noting for this clonotype: A junction end diverges from the germline sequence, so it may reflect a read error. The rearrangement uses TRBV19 and TRBJ1-1, with TRBD1 matching over 8 bases. In germline, CDR1 is LNHDA, CDR2 SQIVND (reference sequence). The CDR3 covers 14 residues. CDR3: CAGSLRQGSDEAFF. For the CDR3, the DNA is TGTGCCGGTAGTCTCCGACAGGGGAGTGATGAAGCTTTCTTT.

The V call is TRBV7-2, the J call TRBJ2-5; 10 nucleotides match TRBD1. V lost 5 bases, J lost 5 bases, and 8 bases stayed unmatched. CDR3 length: 15 residues. Per germline, CDR1 SGHTA and CDR2 FQGNSA. The CDR3 loop reads CASSRGQGRRETQYF. CDR3 sequence (DNA): TGTGCCAGCAGCCGGGGACAGGGGAGGCGGGAGACCCAGTACTTC.

This clonotype showed up just a few times. The CDR3, as DNA: TGTGCCAGCAGCGTAGGTGGGACAACCTACGAGCAGTACTTC. Its protein is CASSVGGTTYEQYF. V usage is TRBV9 and J usage is TRBJ2-7; TRBD1 might be the D (6 bases). The CDR3 totals 14 residues. Germline V gene sequence: CDR1 SGDLS, CDR2 YYNGEE. V lost 0 bases and J 2 bases, leaving 9 bases between the germline ends.

The J gene is TRBJ1-6, the V gene TRBV20-1; D unclear. Germline CDR1 is DFQATT and CDR2 is SNEGSKA (reference sequence). The CDR3 extends over 16 amino acids. V lost 4 bases and J lost 2, with 15 bases in between. The CDR3 DNA reads as TGCAGTGCTACAACATCGATCAGGACCTATAATTCACCCCTCCACTTT. This gives the protein CSATTSIRTYNSPLHF.

This clonotype occurred once. CDR3 in amino acids: CASSRTVATNEKLFF. CDR3 nucleotides: TGTGCCAGCAGTCGGACAGTTGCAACTAATGAAAAACTGTTTTTT. This chain joins TRBV2 and TRBJ1-4, with a tentative D call TRBD1 (6 bases). V shed 5 bases and J shed 0 bases, with 10 bases lying between them. Germline V gives CDR1 SNHLY, CDR2 FYNNEI. The CDR3 has 15 residues.

V is TRBV5-4 and J is TRBJ2-5; D may match TRBD1 or TRBD2 (6 bases each). V was trimmed by 0 bases and J by 5 bases, leaving 14 bases between them. Per germline, CDR1 SGHNT and CDR2 YYREEE (reference sequence). CDR3 size: 15 residues. The CDR3 spells CASSLEWGAGETQYF. Written as DNA, the CDR3 is TGTGCCAGCAGCTTGGAATGGGGGGCAGGGGAGACCCAGTACTTC.

The gene calls are TRBV19 and TRBJ1-2; unclear D gene. The CDR3 totals 13 residues. The germline CDR1 and CDR2 sequences are LNHDA and SQIVND (reference sequence). V gave up 3 bases and J gave up 4 bases, with 9 bases separating them. The CDR3 DNA follows: TGTGCCAGTAGTATCGGACGGTTCTATGGCTACACCTTC. Residues: CASSIGRFYGYTF. Using reference TRBV19 and TRBJ1-2 for the parts outside the CDR3, the full variable domain is DGGITQSPKYLFRKEGQNVTLSCEQNLNHDAMYWYRQDPGQGLRLIYYSQIVNDFQKGDIAEGYSVSREKKESFPLTVTSAQKNPTAFYLCASSIGRFYGYTFGSGTRLTVV.

The J gene is TRBJ2-7, the V gene TRBV15; tentatively, D is TRBD1 (6 bases). V was cut by 1 base and J by 5 bases, with 12 bases left in between. Looked up from germline, CDR1 is LNHNV and CDR2 is YYDKDF (reference sequence). The CDR3 has 14 residues. CDR3 in amino acids: CATSRAPGTNEQYV. DNA for the CDR3: TGTGCCACCAGCAGAGCCCCCGGGACAAACGAGCAGTACGTC.

The genes are TRBV7-2 and TRBJ2-7, with 7 bases identical to TRBD1. V trimming: 0 bases; J trimming: 6 bases; junction bases outside the gene matches: 2. The length of the CDR3 is 13 residues. CDR1 is SGHTA and CDR2 is FQGNSA in the germline V gene. CDR3 region: CASSLATGVEQYF. The CDR3 DNA is TGTGCCAGCAGCTTAGCCACAGGGGTCGAGCAGTACTTC.

This clonotype appeared once. The V and J genes are TRBV25-1 and TRBJ1-3; 11 positions agree with TRBD1. Losses at the gene ends were 3 bases for V and 6 bases for J; bases not matched to a gene: 4. From germline, CDR1 is MGHDK and CDR2 SYGVNS. CDR3 length: 15 residues. Written as DNA, the CDR3 is TGTGCCAGCAGTGATGGACAGGGGGCAACAAACACCATATATTTT. It encodes CASSDGQGATNTIYF.

Within the sample, this clonotype is medium-sized (0.01 to 0.1%). This sequence joins TRBV19 and TRBJ1-2; 8 positions agree with TRBD1. Germline values: CDR1 LNHDA, CDR2 SQIVND (reference sequence). V gave up 1 base and J gave up 4 bases; unmatched junction bases: 5. The CDR3 has 15 residues. CDR3 nucleotide sequence: TGTGCCAGTAGTATAGTAGGGGGACAGGCCTATGGCTACACCTTC. Its translation is CASSIVGGQAYGYTF.

V and J are TRBV7-3 and TRBJ2-2; 8 positions match TRBD1. Germline V lookup: CDR1 SGHTA, CDR2 FQGTGA. CDR3 length: 14 residues. Trimming removed 3 bases from V and 6 bases from J; junction bases left unmatched: 3. The CDR3 nucleotides read TGTGCCAGCAGCTTCAGGGGGCAGGCCGGGGAGCTGTTTTTT. It specifies CASSFRGQAGELFF. Supplemented by reference TRBV7-3 and TRBJ2-2, the full variable domain reads GAGVSQTPSNKVTEKGKYVELRCDPISGHTALYWYRQSLGQGPEFLIYFQGTGAADDSGLPNDRFFAVRPEGSVSTLKIQRTERGDSAVYLCASSFRGQAGELFFGEGSRLTVL.

The CDR3 sequence is CASTAGTEAGELFF. The CDR3 nucleotides are TGTGCCAGCACGGCCGGGACAGAGGCCGGGGAGCTGTTTTTT. This chain links TRBV25-1 with TRBJ2-2; 7 positions match TRBD1. Per germline, CDR1 MGHDK and CDR2 SYGVNS. V dropped 7 bases and J dropped 6; count of bases not matched to a gene: 8. The CDR3 length is 14 residues.

The V call is TRBV24-1, the J call TRBJ1-5, with D uncertain. Germline loops: CDR1 KGHDR, CDR2 SFDVKD. Trimming removed 1 base at V and 6 bases at J, with 6 bases between. CDR3 length equals 13 residues. CDR3 bases: TGTGCCACCAGTGATTTCGAGGGTCAGCCCCAGCATTTT. Residues: CATSDFEGQPQHF.

This sequence joins TRBV19 and TRBJ2-7; a possible D gene is TRBD1 (6 bases). V was clipped by 5 bases and J by 2 bases, with 16 bases between them. CDR1 is LNHDA, CDR2 SQIVND, per germline (reference sequence). The CDR3 loop spans 15 amino acids. As DNA, the CDR3 is TGTGCCAGTAGTCTTGAGGGGTCAGGGGCCTACGAGCAGTACTTC. Its translation is CASSLEGSGAYEQYF.

The chain carries TRBV5-1 and TRBJ1-1; D is ambiguous. This CDR3 region has 14 residues. With 4 bases removed from V and 2 bases from J, the gap between germline ends came to 12 bases. Germline CDR1 is SGHRS and CDR2 is YFSETQ. This CDR3 reads CASSDYSINTEAFF. The CDR3 DNA is TGCGCCAGCAGCGATTACAGCATCAACACTGAAGCTTTCTTT.

The chain is built from TRBV5-4 and TRBJ1-2, with D possibly matching TRBD1 (6 bases). There are 18 residues in the CDR3. The germline V gene encodes CDR1 SGHNT and CDR2 YYREEE (reference sequence). V lost 0 bases to trimming and J lost 5 bases, with 23 bases between them. CDR3 loop: CASSLVAKGGRINYGYTF. CDR3 coding DNA: TGTGCCAGCAGCTTGGTCGCAAAGGGGGGACGGATTAATTATGGCTACACCTTC.

This CDR3 is CSARGGAETQYF. CDR3 coding DNA: TGCAGTGCTAGGGGGGGGGCAGAGACCCAGTACTTC. The rearrangement links TRBV20-1 to TRBJ2-5; D perhaps matches TRBD2 (7 bases). CDR1 and CDR2 (germline): DFQATT, SNEGSKA (reference sequence). The germline V and J ends were trimmed by 3 bases and 4 bases, with 9 bases remaining between them. The CDR3 is 12 residues long.